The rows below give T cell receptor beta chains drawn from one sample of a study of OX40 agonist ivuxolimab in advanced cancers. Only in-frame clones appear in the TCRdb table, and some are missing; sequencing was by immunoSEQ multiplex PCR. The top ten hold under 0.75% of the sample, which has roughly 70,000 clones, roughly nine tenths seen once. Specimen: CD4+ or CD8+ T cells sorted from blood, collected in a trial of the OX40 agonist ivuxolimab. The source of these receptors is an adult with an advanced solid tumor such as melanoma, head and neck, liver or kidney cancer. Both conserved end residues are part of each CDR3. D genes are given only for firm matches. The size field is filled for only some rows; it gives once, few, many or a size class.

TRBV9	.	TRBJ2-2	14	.	CASSVEEGTGELFF	TGTGCCAGCAGCGTAGAGGAAGGGACCGGGGAGCTGTTTTTT
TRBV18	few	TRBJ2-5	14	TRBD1	CASSPLGQQETQYF	TGTGCCAGCTCACCACTGGGACAGCAAGAGACCCAGTACTTC
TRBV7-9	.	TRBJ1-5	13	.	CASSLAAEGPQHF	TGTGCCAGCAGCTTAGCCGCGGAGGGGCCCCAGCATTTT
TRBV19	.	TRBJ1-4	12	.	CASSPPGSGLFF	TGTGCCAGTAGTCCCCCGGGGAGTGGACTGTTTTTT
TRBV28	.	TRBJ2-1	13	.	CASSLRDYNEQFF	TGTGCCAGCAGTTTGAGGGACTACAATGAGCAGTTCTTC
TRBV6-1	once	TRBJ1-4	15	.	CASRPERAPNEKLFF	TGTGCCAGCAGGCCGGAGAGGGCCCCTAATGAAAAACTGTTTTTT
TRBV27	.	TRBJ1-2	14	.	CASSWAPGMEGYTF	TGTGCCAGCAGTTGGGCCCCTGGGATGGAGGGCTACACCTTC
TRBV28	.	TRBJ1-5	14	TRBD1	CASSLGQGNEPQHF	TGTGCCAGCAGTCTGGGACAGGGGAACGAGCCCCAGCATTTT
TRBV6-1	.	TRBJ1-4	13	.	CASSEPNRKKLFF	TGTGCCAGCAGTGAACCAAACAGGAAAAAACTGTTTTTT
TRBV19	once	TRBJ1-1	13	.	CASSAQTNTEAFF	TGTGCCAGTAGTGCCCAGACGAACACTGAAGCTTTCTTT
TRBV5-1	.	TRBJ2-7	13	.	CASTRDGSYEQYF	TGCGCCAGCACCAGGGACGGATCCTACGAGCAGTACTTC
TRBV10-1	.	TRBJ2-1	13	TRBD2	CASGPAGSYEQFF	TGCGCCAGCGGCCCAGCGGGAAGCTATGAGCAGTTCTTC
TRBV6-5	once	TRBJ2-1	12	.	CASRRTWNEQFF	TGTGCCAGCAGGCGGACTTGGAATGAGCAGTTCTTC
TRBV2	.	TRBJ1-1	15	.	CASSVIGVENTEAFF	TGTGCCAGCAGTGTAATAGGAGTCGAGAACACTGAAGCTTTCTTT
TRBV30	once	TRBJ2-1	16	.	CAWKPGWGDSYNEQFF	TGTGCCTGGAAGCCCGGGTGGGGAGACTCCTACAATGAGCAGTTCTTC
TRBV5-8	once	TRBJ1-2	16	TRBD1	CASSPTGGPSWDGYTF	TGTGCCAGCAGCCCTACAGGGGGCCCCTCTTGGGATGGCTACACCTTC
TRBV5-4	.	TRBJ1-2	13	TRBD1	CASSHRTGVGYTF	TGTGCCAGCAGCCATCGGACAGGGGTTGGCTACACCTTC
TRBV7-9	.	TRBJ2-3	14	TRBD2	CASSLTSGSDTQYF	TGTGCCAGCAGCTTGACTAGCGGGTCAGATACGCAGTATTTT
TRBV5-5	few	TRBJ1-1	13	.	CASSLTVNTEAFF	TGTGCCAGCAGCTTAACAGTGAACACTGAAGCTTTCTTT
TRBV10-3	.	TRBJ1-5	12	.	CAISDSNQPQHF	TGTGCCATCAGTGATAGCAATCAGCCCCAGCATTTT
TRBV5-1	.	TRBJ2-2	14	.	CASSLEVDTGELFF	TGCGCCAGCAGCTTGGAGGTCGACACCGGGGAGCTGTTTTTT
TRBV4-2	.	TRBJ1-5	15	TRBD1	CASSQDTGGNQPQHF	TGTGCCAGCAGCCAAGATACAGGGGGCAATCAGCCCCAGCATTTT
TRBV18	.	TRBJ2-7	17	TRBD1	CASSPRNLGDSVREQYF	TGTGCCAGCTCACCAAGGAATTTAGGGGACAGTGTGAGGGAGCAGTACTTC
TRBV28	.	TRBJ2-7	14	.	CASSLSDIDGEQYF	TGTGCCAGCAGTTTGAGCGATATAGATGGAGAGCAGTACTTC
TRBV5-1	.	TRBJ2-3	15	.	CASSLEPVSTDTQYF	TGCGCCAGCAGCTTGGAGCCCGTTAGCACAGATACGCAGTATTTT
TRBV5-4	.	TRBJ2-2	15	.	CASSWGGQASGELFF	TGTGCCAGCAGCTGGGGGGGACAGGCGTCTGGGGAGCTGTTTTTT
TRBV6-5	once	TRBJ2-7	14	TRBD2	CASSYVAGPYEQYF	TGTGCCAGCAGTTACGTAGCGGGGCCGTACGAGCAGTACTTC
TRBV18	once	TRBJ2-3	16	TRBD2	CASSSGTSGSADTQYF	TGTGCCAGCTCATCCGGGACTAGCGGGAGCGCAGATACGCAGTATTTT
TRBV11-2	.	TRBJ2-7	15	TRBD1	CASSLRPTGDFEQYF	TGTGCCAGCAGCCTACGACCGACAGGGGATTTCGAGCAGTACTTC
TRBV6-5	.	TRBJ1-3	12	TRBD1	CATGTGQNTIYF	TGTGCCACCGGGACAGGGCAAAACACCATATATTTT
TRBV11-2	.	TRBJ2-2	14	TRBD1	CASSRTGTSLGLFF	TGTGCCAGCAGCAGGACAGGAACCTCCCTTGGGCTGTTTTTT
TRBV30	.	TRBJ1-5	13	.	CAWSVGIGQPQHF	TGTGCCTGGAGTGTGGGGATCGGGCAGCCCCAGCATTTT
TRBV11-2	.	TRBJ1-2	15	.	CASSLGGSANYGYTF	TGTGCCAGCAGCTTAGGGGGTTCCGCTAACTATGGCTACACCTTC
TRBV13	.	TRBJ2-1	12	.	CASSGTLNEQFF	TGTGCCAGCTCCGGGACGCTCAATGAGCAGTTCTTC
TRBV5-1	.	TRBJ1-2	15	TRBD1	CASSHPYRQGEGYTF	TGCGCCAGCAGCCACCCCTATAGACAGGGCGAGGGCTACACCTTC
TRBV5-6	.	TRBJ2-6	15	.	CASSYGLSGANVLTF	TGTGCCAGCAGCTACGGTCTCTCTGGGGCCAACGTCCTGACTTTC
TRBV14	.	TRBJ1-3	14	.	CASSPVQTANTIYF	TGTGCCAGCAGCCCCGTCCAAACGGCGAACACCATATATTTT
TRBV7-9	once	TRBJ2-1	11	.	CASSLVGEQFF	TGTGCCAGCAGCTTAGTGGGTGAGCAGTTCTTC
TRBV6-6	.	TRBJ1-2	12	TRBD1	CASTGTGYGYTF	TGTGCCAGCACTGGGACAGGGTATGGCTACACCTTC
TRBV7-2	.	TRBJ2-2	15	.	CASSLARRLTGELFF	TGTGCCAGCAGCTTAGCGCGTCGCCTCACCGGGGAGCTGTTTTTT
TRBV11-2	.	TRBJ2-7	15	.	CASTLLEGASYEQYF	TGTGCCAGCACTCTCCTAGAAGGGGCCTCCTACGAGCAGTACTTC
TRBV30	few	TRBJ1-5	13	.	CAWSDRAVRPQHF	TGTGCCTGGAGTGACAGGGCAGTTCGGCCCCAGCATTTT
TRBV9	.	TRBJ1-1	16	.	CASSVGEGRLNTEAFF	TGTGCCAGCAGCGTGGGGGAGGGCAGGCTGAACACTGAAGCTTTCTTT
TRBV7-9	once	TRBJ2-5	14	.	CASTPGQTRETQYF	TGTGCCAGCACCCCGGGCCAGACAAGGGAGACCCAGTACTTC
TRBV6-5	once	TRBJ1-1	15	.	CASSPLQGFRTEAFF	TGTGCCAGCAGTCCTTTACAGGGTTTTCGGACTGAAGCTTTCTTT
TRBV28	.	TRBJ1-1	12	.	CASSLWDSEAFF	TGTGCCAGCAGTTTATGGGACAGTGAAGCTTTCTTT
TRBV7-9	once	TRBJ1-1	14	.	CASSRTSQGPEAFF	TGTGCCAGCAGCCGTACCTCACAGGGCCCTGAAGCTTTCTTT
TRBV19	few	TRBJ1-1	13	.	CASSITGRPEAFF	TGTGCCAGTAGTATTACGGGGCGGCCTGAAGCTTTCTTT
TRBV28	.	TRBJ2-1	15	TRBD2	CASSRTSGSRNEQFF	TGTGCCAGCAGCCGTACTAGCGGGAGTAGGAATGAGCAGTTCTTC
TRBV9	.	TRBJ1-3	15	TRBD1	CASSPTTGSGNTIYF	TGTGCCAGCAGCCCTACGACAGGGTCGGGAAACACCATATATTTT